A single TCR beta chain is shown here with its context. No antigen is known for it. The assay was immunoSEQ multiplex PCR, and TCRdb's table has in-frame clones only and misses some. This sample has under 250,000 clones, with more than 75% found just once. The sample originates from a study of cytomegalovirus exposure and HLA in healthy donors. Whole-study results and caveats: Reports indicated that the classifier achieved high specificity and sensitivity in diagnosing cytomegalovirus status. The finding came from a later analysis; first-cohort TCR clusters tended to co-occur in the roughly 120 validation repertoires. Among TCR beta chains, those listed as cytomegalovirus-associated numbered approximately 150.

The CDR3 loop spans 14 amino acids. The germline V and J ends were trimmed by 2 bases and 5 bases, with 13 bases remaining between them. The germline CDR1 and CDR2 sequences are SGHAT and FQNNGV. The specimen sequenced was PBMCs. V usage is TRBV11-2 and J usage is TRBJ2-7, with D unclear. The TCR originated in a young woman in good health and CMV-seropositive. CDR3 bases: TGTGCCAGCAGCTTAAGCCGACTCGGCAACGAGCAGTACTTC. The encoded protein is CASSLSRLGNEQYF. Full variable domain (remainder filled in from reference TRBV11-2 and TRBJ2-7): EAGVAQSPRYKIIEKRQSVAFWCNPISGHATLYWYQQILGQGPKLLIQFQNNGVVDDSQLPKDRFSAERLKGVDSTLKIQPAKLEDSAVYLCASSLSRLGNEQYFGPGTRLTVT.